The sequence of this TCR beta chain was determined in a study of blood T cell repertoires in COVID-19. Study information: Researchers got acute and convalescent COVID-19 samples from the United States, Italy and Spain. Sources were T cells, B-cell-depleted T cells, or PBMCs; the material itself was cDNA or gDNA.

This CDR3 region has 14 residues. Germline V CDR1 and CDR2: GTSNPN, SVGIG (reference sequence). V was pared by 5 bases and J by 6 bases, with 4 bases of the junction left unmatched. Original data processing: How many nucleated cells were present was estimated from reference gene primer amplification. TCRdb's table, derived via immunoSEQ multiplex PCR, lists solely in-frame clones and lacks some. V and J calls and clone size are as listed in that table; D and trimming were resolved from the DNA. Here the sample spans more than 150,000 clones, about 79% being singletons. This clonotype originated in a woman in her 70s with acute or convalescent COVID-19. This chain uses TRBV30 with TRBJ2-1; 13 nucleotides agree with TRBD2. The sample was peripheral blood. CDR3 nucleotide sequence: TGTGCCTGGGGGACTAGCGGGATGAGCAATGAGCAGTTCTTC. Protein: CAWGTSGMSNEQFF.